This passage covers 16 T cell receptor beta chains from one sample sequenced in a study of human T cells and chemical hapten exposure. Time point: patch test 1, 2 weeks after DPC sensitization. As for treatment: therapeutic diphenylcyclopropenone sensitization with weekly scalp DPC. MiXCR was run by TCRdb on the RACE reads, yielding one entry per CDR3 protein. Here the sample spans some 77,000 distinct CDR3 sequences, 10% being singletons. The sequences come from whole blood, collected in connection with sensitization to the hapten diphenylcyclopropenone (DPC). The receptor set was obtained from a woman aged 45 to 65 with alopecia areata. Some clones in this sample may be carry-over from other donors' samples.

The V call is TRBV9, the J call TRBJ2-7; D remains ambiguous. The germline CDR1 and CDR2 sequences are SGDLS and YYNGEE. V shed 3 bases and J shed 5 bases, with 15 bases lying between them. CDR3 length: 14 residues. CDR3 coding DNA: TGTGCCAGCAGCGCTGACACCCCCTCGGACGAGCAGTACTTC. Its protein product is CASSADTPSDEQYF.

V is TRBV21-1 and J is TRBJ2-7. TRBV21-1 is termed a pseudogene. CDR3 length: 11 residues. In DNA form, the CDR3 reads TGTGCCAGCAGTGGAGTTTACGAGCAGTACTTC. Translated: CASSGVYEQYF.

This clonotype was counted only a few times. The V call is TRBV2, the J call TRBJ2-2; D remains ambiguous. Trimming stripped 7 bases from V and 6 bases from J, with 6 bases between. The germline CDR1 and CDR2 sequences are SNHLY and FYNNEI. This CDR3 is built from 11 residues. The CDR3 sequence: CASKDPGELFF. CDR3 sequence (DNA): TGTGCCAGCAAGGACCCCGGGGAGCTGTTTTTT.

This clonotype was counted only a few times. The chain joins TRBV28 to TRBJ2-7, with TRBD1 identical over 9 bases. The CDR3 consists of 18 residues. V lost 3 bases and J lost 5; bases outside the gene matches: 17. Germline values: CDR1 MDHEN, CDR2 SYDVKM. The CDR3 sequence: CASSLVGYPGQGFDEQYF. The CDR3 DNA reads TGTGCCAGCAGTTTGGTGGGATACCCCGGACAGGGGTTCGACGAGCAGTACTTC.

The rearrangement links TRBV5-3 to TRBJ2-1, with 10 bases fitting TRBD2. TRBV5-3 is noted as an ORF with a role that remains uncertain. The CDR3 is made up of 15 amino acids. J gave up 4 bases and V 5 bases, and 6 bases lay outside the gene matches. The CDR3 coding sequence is TGTGCCAGAAGAGAAAGGACTAGCGGATACAATGAGCAGTTCTTC. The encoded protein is CARRERTSGYNEQFF.

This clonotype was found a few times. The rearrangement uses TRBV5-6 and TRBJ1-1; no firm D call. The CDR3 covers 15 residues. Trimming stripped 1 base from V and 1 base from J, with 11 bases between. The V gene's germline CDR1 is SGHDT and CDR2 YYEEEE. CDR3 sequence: CASSLPDLGNTEAFF. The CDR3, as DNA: TGTGCCAGCAGCTTGCCGGACCTCGGGAACACTGAAGCTTTCTTT.

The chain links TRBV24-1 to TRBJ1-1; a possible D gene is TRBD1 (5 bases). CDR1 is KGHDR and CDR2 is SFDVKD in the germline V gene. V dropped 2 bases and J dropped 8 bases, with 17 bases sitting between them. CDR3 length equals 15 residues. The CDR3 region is CATSDSNAGPREAFF. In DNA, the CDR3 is TGTGCCACCAGTGATTCCAACGCGGGGCCCCGGGAAGCTTTCTTT.

Written as DNA, the CDR3 is TGCAGCGTTGCTACAGGGGGCGCGGATCAGCCCCAGCATTTT. Translated: CSVATGGADQPQHF. The V gene is TRBV29-1, the J gene TRBJ1-5; 9 nucleotides line up with TRBD1. V lost 4 bases and J lost 5; bases outside the gene matches: 6. This CDR3 has 14 residues. CDR1 and CDR2 (germline): SQVTM, ANQGSEA.

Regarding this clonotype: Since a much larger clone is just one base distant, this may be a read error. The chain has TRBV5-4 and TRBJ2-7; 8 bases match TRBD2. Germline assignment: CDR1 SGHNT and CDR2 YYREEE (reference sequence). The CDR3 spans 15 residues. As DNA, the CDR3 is TGTGCCAGCAGCTTAGGAGCGGGAGAGGTCCGCGAGCGGTACTTC. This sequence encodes CASSLGAGEVRERYF.

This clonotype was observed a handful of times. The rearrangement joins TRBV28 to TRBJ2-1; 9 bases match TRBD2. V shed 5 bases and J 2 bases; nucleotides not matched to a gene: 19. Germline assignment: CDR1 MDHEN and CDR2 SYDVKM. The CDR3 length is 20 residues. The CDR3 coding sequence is TGTGCCAGCAGTCCCTGGGGAGGGGTAATGACTAGCGGTCCCTACAATGAGCAGTTCTTC. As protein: CASSPWGGVMTSGPYNEQFF.

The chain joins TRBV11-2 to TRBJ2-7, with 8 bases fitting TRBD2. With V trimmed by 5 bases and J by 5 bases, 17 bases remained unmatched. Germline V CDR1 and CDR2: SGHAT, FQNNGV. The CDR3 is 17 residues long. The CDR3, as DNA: TGTGCCAGCAGCCCCCACCCTAGCGGGCCCAGGCGGGACGAGCAGTACTTC. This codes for CASSPHPSGPRRDEQYF.

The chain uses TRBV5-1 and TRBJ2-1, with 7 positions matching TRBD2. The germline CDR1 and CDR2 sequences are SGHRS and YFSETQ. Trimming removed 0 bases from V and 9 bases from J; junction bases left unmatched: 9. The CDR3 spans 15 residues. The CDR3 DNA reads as TGCGCCAGCAGCTTGGGACTAGCTCATGGGGGTGAGCAGTTCTTC. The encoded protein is CASSLGLAHGGEQFF.

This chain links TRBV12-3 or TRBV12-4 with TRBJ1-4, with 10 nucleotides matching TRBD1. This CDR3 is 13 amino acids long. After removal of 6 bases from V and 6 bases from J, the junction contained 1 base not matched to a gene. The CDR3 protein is CASRGQGDEKLFF. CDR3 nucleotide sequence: TGTGCCAGCAGAGGACAGGGGGATGAAAAACTGTTTTTT.

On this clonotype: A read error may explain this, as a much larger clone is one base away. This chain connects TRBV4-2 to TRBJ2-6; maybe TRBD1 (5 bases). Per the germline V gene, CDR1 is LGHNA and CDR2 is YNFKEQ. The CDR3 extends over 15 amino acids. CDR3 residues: CASSQANSGANVLAF. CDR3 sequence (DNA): TGTGCCAGCAGCCAAGCGAACTCTGGGGCCAACGTCCTGGCTTTC.

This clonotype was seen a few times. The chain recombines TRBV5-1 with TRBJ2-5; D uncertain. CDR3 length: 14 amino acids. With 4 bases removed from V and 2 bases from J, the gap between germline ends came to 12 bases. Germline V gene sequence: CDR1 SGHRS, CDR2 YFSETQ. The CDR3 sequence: CASSPKASQETQYF. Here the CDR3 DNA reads TGCGCCAGCAGCCCTAAGGCGTCTCAAGAGACCCAGTACTTC.

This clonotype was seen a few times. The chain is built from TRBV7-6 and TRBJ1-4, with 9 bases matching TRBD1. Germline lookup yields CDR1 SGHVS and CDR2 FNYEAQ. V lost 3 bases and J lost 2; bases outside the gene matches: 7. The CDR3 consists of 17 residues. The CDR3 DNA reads TGTGCCAGCAGCTTCCTACAGGGGGCAAGGACTAATGAAAAACTGTTTTTT. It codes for CASSFLQGARTNEKLFF.